These 17 T cell receptor beta chains were sequenced from one sample in a study of radiotherapy plus CTLA-4 blockade in lung cancer. Method: immunoSEQ multiplex PCR; TCRdb's copy keeps in-frame clones and lacks some. The repertoire consists of about 62,000 clones, with around 69% occurring once and the leading ten covering 2.5% to 3%. Sequenced here: peripheral blood, sampled from a patient treated with radiotherapy plus ipilimumab. These receptors were obtained from a human donor with non-small cell lung cancer who had a complete response to radiotherapy plus ipilimumab.

This clone was seen more than once but under ten times. J is TRBJ2-7 and V is TRBV7-9, with D possibly TRBD1 on 5 matching bases. The germline gives CDR1 SEHNR, CDR2 FQNEAQ (reference sequence). V gave up 4 bases and J gave up 1 base, with 11 bases separating them. The length of the CDR3 is 14 residues. The CDR3 is CASSSIDSSYEQYF. DNA for the CDR3: TGTGCCAGCAGCTCCATCGACAGTTCCTACGAGCAGTACTTC.

In this sample, this clone turned up a few times. The rearrangement uses TRBV30 and TRBJ1-1; D gene unclear. Per germline, CDR1 GTSNPN and CDR2 SVGIG (reference sequence). The CDR3 sequence is 14 residues long. Trimming left V 7 bases short and J 3 bases short, with 18 bases between. The CDR3: CASLGPRRYTEAFF. The DNA of the CDR3 is TGTGCCTCGCTCGGGCCCCGGAGGTACACTGAAGCTTTCTTT. Complete variable domain (other parts from reference TRBV30 and TRBJ1-1): SQTIHQWPATLVQPVGSPLSLECTVEGTSNPNLYWYRQAAGRGLQLLFYSVGIGQISSEVPQNLSASRPQDRQFILSSKKLLLSDSGFYLCASLGPRRYTEAFFGQGTRLTVV.

The CDR3 region has the DNA TGTGCCAGCAGAACCCAGGCGGGGGGGAGGTATGGCTACACCTTC. This codes for CASRTQAGGRYGYTF. The chain combines TRBV6-1 with TRBJ1-2; possible D gene TRBD1, 5 bases. V was pared by 6 bases and J by 5 bases, with 19 bases between. The CDR3 spans 15 residues. The germline CDR1 and CDR2 sequences are MNHNS and SASEGT.

The rearrangement links TRBV7-2 to TRBJ2-7, with TRBD2 matching 8 bases. Trimming took 3 bases from V and 8 from J; bases not matched to a gene: 6. Germline V gene data show CDR1 as SGHTA and CDR2 as FQGNSA. The CDR3 runs to 13 residues. This CDR3 reads CASSFSAGAQQYF. The CDR3 nucleotides are TGTGCCAGCAGCTTTTCAGCGGGGGCTCAGCAGTACTTC.

CDR3 bases: TGCGCCAGCAGCGGGGGACACACCGCGAACACCGGGGAGCTGTTTTTT. Its protein product is CASSGGHTANTGELFF. The V call is TRBV5-1, the J call TRBJ2-2; D perhaps matches TRBD1 (6 bases). Between the trimmed V and J ends, which lost 4 bases and 0 bases, there was a span of 13 bases. Germline assignment: CDR1 SGHRS and CDR2 YFSETQ. This CDR3 has 16 amino acids.

The chain recombines TRBV28 with TRBJ2-5, with 9 bases identical to TRBD2. CDR1 is MDHEN and CDR2 is SYDVKM in the germline V gene. V shed 5 bases and J 1 base; nucleotides not matched to a gene: 11. This CDR3 spans 17 amino acids. The CDR3 DNA reads as TGTGCCAGCAGTCCGCGGGCGGGGGGGCCGGCCCAAGAGACCCAGTACTTC. Protein sequence: CASSPRAGGPAQETQYF.

This clone was detected many times. CDR3 protein: CASSLNRPYGYTF. The CDR3 nucleotides read TGTGCCAGCAGCTTAAACAGGCCCTATGGCTACACCTTC. The chain is built from TRBV7-9 and TRBJ1-2; the D gene is possibly TRBD1 (5 bases). Germline CDR1 reads SEHNR; CDR2 reads FQNEAQ (reference sequence). V lost 2 bases, J lost 4 bases, and 8 bases lay in between. The CDR3 consists of 13 residues.

This clone has more than one count but fewer than ten. This chain uses TRBV19 with TRBJ1-4; D perhaps matches TRBD1 (5 bases). Germline V gene sequence: CDR1 LNHDA, CDR2 SQIVND (reference sequence). This CDR3 contains 17 residues. Trimming stripped 4 bases from V and 0 bases from J, with 15 bases between. CDR3 sequence reads: CASSKPREVATNEKLFF. The DNA of the CDR3 is TGTGCCAGTAGTAAACCCAGGGAGGTTGCAACTAATGAAAAACTGTTTTTT.

The V call is TRBV6-5, the J call TRBJ2-7; 7 bases line up with TRBD1. The CDR3 length is 13 residues. Germline trimming cut 1 base from V and 7 bases from J; bases unmatched to any gene: 4. Germline V lookup: CDR1 MNHEY, CDR2 SVGAGI. The CDR3 bases are TGTGCCAGCAGTTACTACAGGGGCTGGGAGCAGTACTTC. Protein product: CASSYYRGWEQYF.

This chain links TRBV4-1 with TRBJ2-7; D might be TRBD2 (6 bases). The CDR3 loop spans 16 amino acids. Germline CDR1 reads MGHRA; CDR2 reads YSYEKL. V shed 3 bases and J shed 5 bases, with 20 bases lying between them. This CDR3 reads CASSHSLIRGSDEQYF. The CDR3 DNA is TGCGCCAGCAGCCACTCACTGATCCGGGGGAGCGACGAGCAGTACTTC.

V and J are TRBV15 and TRBJ1-5; no firm D call. This CDR3 has 14 residues. Trimming removed 0 bases from V and 1 base from J, with 4 bases in between. Per the germline V gene, CDR1 is LNHNV and CDR2 is YYDKDF (reference sequence). CDR3 DNA: TGTGCCACCAGCAGAGAGAGGAGCAATCAGCCCCAGCATTTT. Its protein product is CATSRERSNQPQHF. Complete variable domain (other parts from reference TRBV15 and TRBJ1-5): DAMVIQNPRYQVTQFGKPVTLSCSQTLNHNVMYWYQQKSSQAPKLLFHYYDKDFNNEADTPDNFQSRRPNTSFCFLDIRSPGLGDTAMYLCATSRERSNQPQHFGDGTRLSIL.

The rearrangement joins TRBV28 to TRBJ2-5, with TRBD1 matching over 9 bases. The germline V gene encodes CDR1 MDHEN and CDR2 SYDVKM. There are 15 residues in the CDR3. Trimming took 5 bases from V and 1 from J; bases not matched to a gene: 5. This chain's CDR3 is CASSPTGGVQETQYF. CDR3 DNA: TGTGCCAGCAGTCCGACAGGGGGGGTCCAAGAGACCCAGTACTTC.

This chain links TRBV7-8 with TRBJ2-4; D is unclear. This CDR3 is built from 15 residues. Trimming removed 5 bases from V and 6 bases from J, with 17 bases in between. Looked up from germline, CDR1 is SGHVS and CDR2 is FQNEAQ. The CDR3 nucleotides are TGTGCCAGCAGCATCTCTGACACGATTGTAAACATTCAGTACTTC. Residues: CASSISDTIVNIQYF.

On this clone: The junction and the germline gene differ at one end; a read error may be behind it. This same CDR3 is encoded by further DNA sequences in the sample. This rearrangement joins TRBV4-1 to TRBJ1-4; tentative D call: TRBD1 (5 bases). This CDR3 has 16 residues. Germline V gene sequence: CDR1 MGHRA, CDR2 YSYEKL. The CDR3 here is CASSQDRGFGGEKLFF. In DNA form, the CDR3 reads TGTGCCAGCAGCCAAGATCGGGGGTTTGGGGGGGAAAAACTGTTTTTT.

In its sample, this clone was seen a few times. The V gene is TRBV7-9, the J gene TRBJ1-6; no clear D gene. CDR3 size: 15 residues. Trimming removed 2 bases at V and 5 bases at J, with 10 bases between. From germline, CDR1 is SEHNR and CDR2 FQNEAQ (reference sequence). The CDR3 DNA sequence: TGTGCCAGCAGCTTATGGTACAACAATAATTCACCCCTCCACTTT. It specifies CASSLWYNNNSPLHF.

This chain connects TRBV5-1 to TRBJ2-3, with 14 bases aligning to TRBD2. Germline trimming cut 4 bases from V and 4 bases from J; bases unmatched to any gene: 5. Germline CDR1 reads SGHRS; CDR2 reads YFSETQ. CDR3 length equals 16 residues. CDR3 DNA sequence: TGCGCCAGCAGCCGTCAGGGACTAGCGGGAGCAGATACGCAGTATTTT. Amino acid sequence: CASSRQGLAGADTQYF.

The chain recombines TRBV6-1 with TRBJ2-4; D may be TRBD1 (5 bases). The CDR3 covers 14 residues. V was trimmed by 5 bases and J by 3 bases, leaving 11 bases between them. CDR1 is MNHNS, CDR2 SASEGT, per germline. CDR3 protein: CASSSGLDKNIQYF. DNA of the CDR3: TGTGCCAGCAGTTCAGGGTTGGACAAAAACATTCAGTACTTC.